This T cell receptor beta chain was profiled in a study of blood T cell repertoires in COVID-19. Turning to the study itself: From T cells, B-cell-depleted T cells, or PBMCs came the material, which was cDNA or gDNA.

This CDR3 is 14 amino acids long. CDR1 and CDR2 (germline): LNHDA, SQIVND (reference sequence). With 5 bases removed from V and 7 bases from J, the gap between germline ends came to 14 bases. TCRdb's copy holds only in-frame clones and misses some; the assay was immunoSEQ multiplex PCR. This sample carries around 180,000 clones, roughly 91% of them seen once, and the ten largest clones take around 4.8%. The sample comprised peripheral blood. The receptor was isolated from a human donor in a cohort sampled during active COVID-19. This chain connects TRBV19 to TRBJ2-2; D is possibly TRBD2 (7 bases). The CDR3 protein is CASSVDGGHGELFF. CDR3 sequence (DNA): TGTGCCAGTAGTGTGGACGGGGGGCACGGGGAGCTGTTTTTT.